This T cell receptor beta chain was retrieved from a study of shared clonotypes between healthy human individuals. Study-wide results and limits: With few donors, the genetic and exposure-history diversity represented was limited.

Each subset's genomic DNA was split evenly across several immunoSEQ plates. Only in-frame clones appear in the TCRdb table, and some are missing; sequencing was by immunoSEQ multiplex PCR. The sample includes 2 million to 2.5 million clones, 85% to 95% seen only once; the top ten take 0.3% to 0.45%. This clone has just one count. No antigen is known for it. The CDR3 has 19 amino acids. The chain couples TRBV21-1 to TRBJ2-7; TRBD2 was called by the table and not checked on the DNA. TRBV21-1 is deemed a pseudogene. Input material: naive CD4+ T cells from PBMCs. Subset here: CD45RA+ positively selected. The sequence was collected from a man in his late teens or twenties in good health. Some clones in this sample may be carry-over from other donors' samples. The CDR3 sequence is CASSKLIPFEDGSHYEQYF. In DNA, the CDR3 is TGTGCCAGCAGCAAATTAATCCCCTTCGAGGATGGGAGTCACTACGAGCAGTACTTC.